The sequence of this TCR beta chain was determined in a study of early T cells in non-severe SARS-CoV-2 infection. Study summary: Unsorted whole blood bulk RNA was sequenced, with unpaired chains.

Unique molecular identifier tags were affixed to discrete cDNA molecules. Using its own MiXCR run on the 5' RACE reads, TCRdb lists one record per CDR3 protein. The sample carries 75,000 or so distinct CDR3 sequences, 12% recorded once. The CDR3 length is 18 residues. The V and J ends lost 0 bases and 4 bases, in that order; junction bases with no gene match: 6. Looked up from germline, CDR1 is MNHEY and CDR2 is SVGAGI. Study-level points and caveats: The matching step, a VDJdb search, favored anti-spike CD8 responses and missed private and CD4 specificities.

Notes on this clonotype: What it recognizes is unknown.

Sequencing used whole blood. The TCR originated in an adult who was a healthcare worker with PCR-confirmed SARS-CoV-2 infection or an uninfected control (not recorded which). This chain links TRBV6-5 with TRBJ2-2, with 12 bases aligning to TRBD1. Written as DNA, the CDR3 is TGTGCCAGCAGTTACTCGCCGGGACAGGGGGCGGGCACCGGGGAGCTGTTTTTT. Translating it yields CASSYSPGQGAGTGELFF.